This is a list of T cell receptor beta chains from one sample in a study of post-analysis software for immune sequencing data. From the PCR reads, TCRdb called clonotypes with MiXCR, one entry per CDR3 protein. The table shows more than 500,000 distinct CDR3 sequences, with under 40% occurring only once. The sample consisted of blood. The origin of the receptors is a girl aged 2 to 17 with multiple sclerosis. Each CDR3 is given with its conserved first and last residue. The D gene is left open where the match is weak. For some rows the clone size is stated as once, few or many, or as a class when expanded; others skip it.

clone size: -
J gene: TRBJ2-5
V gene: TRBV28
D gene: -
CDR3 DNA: TGTGCCAGCAGTTTATGGGGTTGGACCCAAGAGACCCAGTACTTC
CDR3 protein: CASSLWGWTQETQYF

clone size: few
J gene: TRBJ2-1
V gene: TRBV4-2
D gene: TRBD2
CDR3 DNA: TGTGCCACTTCCTGGGGAGGGGACAATGAGCAGTTCTTC
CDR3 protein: CATSWGGDNEQFF

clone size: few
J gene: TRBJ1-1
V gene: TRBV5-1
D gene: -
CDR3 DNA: TGCGCCAGCAGCCCCTCCGGCGGCCTGAACACTGAAGCTTTCTTT
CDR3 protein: CASSPSGGLNTEAFF

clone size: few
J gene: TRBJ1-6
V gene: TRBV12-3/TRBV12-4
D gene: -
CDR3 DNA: TGTGCCAGCAGTTTATCGTCTAATTCACCCCTCCACTTT
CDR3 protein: CASSLSSNSPLHF

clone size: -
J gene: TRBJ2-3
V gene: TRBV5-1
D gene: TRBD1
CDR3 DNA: TGCGCCAGCGCAGCAGGGGGTGGCACAGATACGCAGTATTTT
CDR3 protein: CASAAGGGTDTQYF

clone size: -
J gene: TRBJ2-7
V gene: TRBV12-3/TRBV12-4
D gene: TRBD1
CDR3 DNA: TGTGCCAGCAGTGCCCGGGGACAGGCCAGGTACGAGCAGTACTTC
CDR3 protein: CASSARGQARYEQYF

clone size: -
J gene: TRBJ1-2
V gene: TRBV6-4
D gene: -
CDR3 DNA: TGTGCCAGCAGTGATAACGGACGCTATTATGGCTACACCTTC
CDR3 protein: CASSDNGRYYGYTF

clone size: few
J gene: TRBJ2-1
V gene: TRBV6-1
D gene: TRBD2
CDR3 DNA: TGTGCCAGCGGACTAGCGGGAGTGGTGGGTGAGAATGAGCAGTTCTTC
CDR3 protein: CASGLAGVVGENEQFF

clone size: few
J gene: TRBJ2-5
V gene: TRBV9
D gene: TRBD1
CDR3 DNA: TGTGCCAGCAGCGTAACAGGGGGAAGGGGAGAGACCCAGTACTTC
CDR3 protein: CASSVTGGRGETQYF

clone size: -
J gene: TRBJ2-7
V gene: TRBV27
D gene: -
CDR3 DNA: TGTGCCAGCAGTTACAGAGGGAACTCCTACGAGCAGTACTTC
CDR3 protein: CASSYRGNSYEQYF

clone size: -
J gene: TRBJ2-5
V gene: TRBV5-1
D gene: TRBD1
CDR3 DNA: TGCGCCAGCAGCGAGGACAGGGCAGAGACCCAGTACTTC
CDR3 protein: CASSEDRAETQYF

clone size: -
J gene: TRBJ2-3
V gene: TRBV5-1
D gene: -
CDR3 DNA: TGCGCCAGCAGCTTCTCGGCAGATACGCAGTATTTT
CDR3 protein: CASSFSADTQYF

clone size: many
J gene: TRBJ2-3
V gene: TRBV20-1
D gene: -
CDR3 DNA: TGCAGTGCTAGTACCGGGACCACAGATACGCAGTATTTT
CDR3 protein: CSASTGTTDTQYF

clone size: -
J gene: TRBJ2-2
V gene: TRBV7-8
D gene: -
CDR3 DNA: TGTGCCAGCAGCTTAGCCTGGCTGGCCAGGAACACCGGGGAGCTGTTTTTT
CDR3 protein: CASSLAWLARNTGELFF

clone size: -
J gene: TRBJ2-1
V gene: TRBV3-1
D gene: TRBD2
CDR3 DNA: TGTGCCAGCAGCTTACTAGCGGGGGAGTACAATGAGCAGTTCTTC
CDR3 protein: CASSLLAGEYNEQFF

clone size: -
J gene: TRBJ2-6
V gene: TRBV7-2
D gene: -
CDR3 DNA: TGTGCCAGCAGCCCCGGGCTCAGCTCTGGGGCCAACGTCCTGACTTTC
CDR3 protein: CASSPGLSSGANVLTF

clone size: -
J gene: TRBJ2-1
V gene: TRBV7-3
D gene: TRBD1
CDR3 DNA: TGTGCCAGCAGTCACGGACAGGGAATCAACAATGAGCAGTTCTTC
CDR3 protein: CASSHGQGINNEQFF

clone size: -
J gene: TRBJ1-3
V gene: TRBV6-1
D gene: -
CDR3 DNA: TGTGCCAGCAGTGAAGGCCTTCTCTCTGGAAACACCATATATTTT
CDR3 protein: CASSEGLLSGNTIYF

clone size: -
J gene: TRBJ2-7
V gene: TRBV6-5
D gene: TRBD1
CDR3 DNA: TGTGCCAGCAGTTACGGGCCAGGGGGTCCAGACGAGCAGTACTTC
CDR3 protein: CASSYGPGGPDEQYF

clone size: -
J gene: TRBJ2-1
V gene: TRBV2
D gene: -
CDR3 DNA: TGTGCCAGCAGTGAGGGACTGGCGCTTAATGAGCAGTTCTTC
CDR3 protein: CASSEGLALNEQFF

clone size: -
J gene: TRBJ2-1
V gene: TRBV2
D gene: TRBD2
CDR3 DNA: TGTGCCAGCAACCTAGCGGGGGGCTACAATGAGCAGTTCTTC
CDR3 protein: CASNLAGGYNEQFF

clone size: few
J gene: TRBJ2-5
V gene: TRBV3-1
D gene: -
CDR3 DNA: TGTGCCAGCAGCCAAAACCAGGGCTTTGGAGAGACCCAGTACTTC
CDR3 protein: CASSQNQGFGETQYF

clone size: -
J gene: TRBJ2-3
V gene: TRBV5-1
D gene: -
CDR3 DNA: TGCGCCAGCAGCGGGGCGGGGGCCAAAGCAGATACGCAGTATTTT
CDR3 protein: CASSGAGAKADTQYF

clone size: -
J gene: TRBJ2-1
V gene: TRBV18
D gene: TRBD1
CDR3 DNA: TGTGCCAGCTCACCGTTAGGGACAGGGGATTACAATGAGCAGTTCTTC
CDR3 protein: CASSPLGTGDYNEQFF

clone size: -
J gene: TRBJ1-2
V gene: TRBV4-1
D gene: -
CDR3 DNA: TGCGCCAGCAGCCAGGAGACAGACCTTAACTATGGCTACACCTTC
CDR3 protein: CASSQETDLNYGYTF

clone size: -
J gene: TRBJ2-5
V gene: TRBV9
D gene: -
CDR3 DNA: TGTGCCAGCAGCCACCAGGGGCGAGGAGAGACCCAGTACTTC
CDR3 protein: CASSHQGRGETQYF

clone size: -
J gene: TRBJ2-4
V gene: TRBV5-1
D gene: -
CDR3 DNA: TGCGCCAGCAGCTTGGGAGGGTTTAGCACACTTGGAGGGCAGTACTTC
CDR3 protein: CASSLGGFSTLGGQYF

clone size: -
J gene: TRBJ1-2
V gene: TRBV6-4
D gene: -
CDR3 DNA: TGTGCCAGCAGTGATTCCTCAAGTTCGCGGACTCCTAACTATGGCTACACCTTC
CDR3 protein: CASSDSSSSRTPNYGYTF